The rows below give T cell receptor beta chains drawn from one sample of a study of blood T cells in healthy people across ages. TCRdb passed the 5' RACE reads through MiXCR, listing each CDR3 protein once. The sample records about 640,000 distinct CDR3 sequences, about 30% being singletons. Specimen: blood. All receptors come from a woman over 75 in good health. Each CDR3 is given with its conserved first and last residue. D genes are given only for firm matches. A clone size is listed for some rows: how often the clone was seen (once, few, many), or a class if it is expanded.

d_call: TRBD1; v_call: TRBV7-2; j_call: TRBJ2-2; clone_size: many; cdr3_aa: CACKGQTNTGELFF; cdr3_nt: TGTGCTTGTAAGGGACAGACGAACACCGGGGAGCTGTTTTTT
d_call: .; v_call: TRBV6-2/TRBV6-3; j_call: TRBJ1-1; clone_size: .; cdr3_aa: CASSYKDTEAFF; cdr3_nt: TGTGCCAGCAGTTATAAGGACACTGAAGCTTTCTTT
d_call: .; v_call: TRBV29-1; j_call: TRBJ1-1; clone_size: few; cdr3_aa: CSVGDSHDTEAFF; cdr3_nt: TGCAGCGTTGGTGACAGCCACGACACTGAAGCTTTCTTT
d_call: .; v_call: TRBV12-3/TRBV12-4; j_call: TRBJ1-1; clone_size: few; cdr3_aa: CASGPLAHTEAFF; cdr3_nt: TGTGCCAGCGGGCCCCTGGCGCACACTGAAGCTTTCTTT
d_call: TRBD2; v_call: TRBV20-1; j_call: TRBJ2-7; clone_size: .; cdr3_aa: CSARDRASGRSEQYF; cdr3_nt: TGCAGTGCTAGAGATCGGGCTAGCGGGAGATCCGAGCAGTACTTC
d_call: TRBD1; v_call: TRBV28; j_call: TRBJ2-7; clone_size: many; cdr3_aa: CASSFWTGVNEQYF; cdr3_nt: TGTGCCAGCAGTTTCTGGACAGGGGTAAACGAGCAGTACTTC
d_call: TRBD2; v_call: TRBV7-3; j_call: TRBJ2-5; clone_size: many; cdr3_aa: CASSLNVVGGETQYF; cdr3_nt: TGTGCCAGCAGCTTAAACGTAGTGGGGGGGGAGACCCAGTACTTC
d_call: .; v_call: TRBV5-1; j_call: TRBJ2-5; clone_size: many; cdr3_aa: CASSLRETETQYF; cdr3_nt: TGCGCCAGCAGCTTGCGGGAAACGGAGACCCAGTACTTC
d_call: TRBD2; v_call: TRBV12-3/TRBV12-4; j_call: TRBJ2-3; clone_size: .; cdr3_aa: CASSFGGAHTDAQYF; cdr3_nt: TGTGCCAGCAGTTTCGGGGGGGCCCACACAGATGCGCAGTATTTT
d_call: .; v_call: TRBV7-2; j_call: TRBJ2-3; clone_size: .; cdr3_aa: CASSSGTKDTQYF; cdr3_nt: TGTGCCAGCAGCTCAGGGACGAAAGATACGCAGTATTTT
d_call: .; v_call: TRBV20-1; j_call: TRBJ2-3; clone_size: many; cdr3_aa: CSASPKITDTQYF; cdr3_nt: TGCAGTGCTAGCCCAAAAATCACAGATACGCAGTATTTT
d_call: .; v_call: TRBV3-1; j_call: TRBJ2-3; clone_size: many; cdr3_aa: CASTGLGTSTDTQYF; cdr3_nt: TGTGCCTCAACTGGTCTGGGGACTAGCACAGATACGCAGTATTTT
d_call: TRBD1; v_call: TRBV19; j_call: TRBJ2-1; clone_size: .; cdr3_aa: CASSTFADRGRNEQFF; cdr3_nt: TGTGCCAGTAGTACCTTTGCGGACAGGGGGAGAAATGAGCAGTTCTTC
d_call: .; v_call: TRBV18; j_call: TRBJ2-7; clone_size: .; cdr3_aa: CASASGSSYEQYF; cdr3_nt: TGTGCCAGCGCCTCAGGGAGCTCCTACGAGCAGTACTTC
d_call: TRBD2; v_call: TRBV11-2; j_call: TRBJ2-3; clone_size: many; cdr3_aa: CASSLAPSGTDTQYF; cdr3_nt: TGTGCCAGCAGCTTAGCACCTAGCGGTACAGATACGCAGTATTTT
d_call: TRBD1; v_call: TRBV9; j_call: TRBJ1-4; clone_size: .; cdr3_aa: CASSDSTGYNEKLFF; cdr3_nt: TGTGCCAGCAGCGACTCGACAGGGTATAATGAAAAACTGTTTTTT
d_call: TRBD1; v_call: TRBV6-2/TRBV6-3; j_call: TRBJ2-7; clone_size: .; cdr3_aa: CASSRIGTEFFYEQYF; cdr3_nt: TGTGCCAGCAGCCGAATAGGGACAGAATTTTTCTACGAGCAGTACTTC
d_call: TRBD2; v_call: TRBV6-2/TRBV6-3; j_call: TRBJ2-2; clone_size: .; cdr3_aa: CASSYSWTRLDTGELFF; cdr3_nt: TGTGCCAGCAGTTACTCGTGGACTAGACTTGACACCGGGGAGCTGTTTTTT
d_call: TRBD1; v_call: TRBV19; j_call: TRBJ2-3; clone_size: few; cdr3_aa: CASSTGTGADTQYF; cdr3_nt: TGTGCCAGTAGTACCGGGACAGGGGCAGATACGCAGTATTTT
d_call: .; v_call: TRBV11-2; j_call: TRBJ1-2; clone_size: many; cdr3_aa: CASSFDSGYGYTF; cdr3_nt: TGTGCCAGCAGTTTCGACAGCGGCTATGGCTACACCTTC
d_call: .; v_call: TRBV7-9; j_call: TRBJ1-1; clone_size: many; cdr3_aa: CASSSTGRGTFF; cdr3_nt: TGTGCCAGCAGCTCTACCGGGAGGGGTACTTTCTTT
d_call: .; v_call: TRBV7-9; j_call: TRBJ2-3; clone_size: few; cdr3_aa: CASRIGGTDTQYF; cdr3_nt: TGTGCCAGCCGAATAGGGGGAACAGATACGCAGTATTTT
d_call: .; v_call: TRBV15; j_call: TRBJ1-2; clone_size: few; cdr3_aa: CATSPAGTFYGYTF; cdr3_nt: TGTGCCACCAGCCCCGCGGGGACATTTTATGGCTACACCTTC
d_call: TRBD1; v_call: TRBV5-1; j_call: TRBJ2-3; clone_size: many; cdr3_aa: CASSPTGGAFTGTDTQYF; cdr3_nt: TGCGCCAGCAGTCCGACAGGGGGCGCGTTCACAGGCACAGATACGCAGTATTTT
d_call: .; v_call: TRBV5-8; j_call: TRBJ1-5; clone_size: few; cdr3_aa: CASSLGQTTYSNQPQHF; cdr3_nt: TGTGCCAGCAGCTTGGGGCAGACAACGTATAGCAATCAGCCCCAGCATTTT
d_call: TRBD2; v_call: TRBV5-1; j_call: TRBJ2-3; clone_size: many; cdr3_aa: CASSFGLAGGTSTDTQYF; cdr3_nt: TGCGCCAGCAGCTTCGGACTAGCGGGGGGAACTAGCACAGATACGCAGTATTTT
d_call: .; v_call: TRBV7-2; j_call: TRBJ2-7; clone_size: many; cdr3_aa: CASSSGTFYEQYF; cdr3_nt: TGTGCCAGCAGCTCCGGGACTTTCTACGAGCAGTACTTC
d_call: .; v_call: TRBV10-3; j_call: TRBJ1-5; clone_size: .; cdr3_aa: CAIRSDEGNQPQHF; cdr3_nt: TGTGCCATCAGATCGGATGAGGGCAATCAGCCCCAGCATTTT
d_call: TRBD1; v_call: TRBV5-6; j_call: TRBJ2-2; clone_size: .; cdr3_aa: CASSWTGPGTGELFF; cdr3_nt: TGTGCCAGCAGCTGGACAGGGCCCGGCACCGGGGAGCTGTTTTTT
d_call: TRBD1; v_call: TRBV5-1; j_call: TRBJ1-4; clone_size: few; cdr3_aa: CASSLGGQPTNEKRFF; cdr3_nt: TGCGCCAGCAGCTTGGGGGGACAGCCAACTAATGAAAAACGGTTTTTT
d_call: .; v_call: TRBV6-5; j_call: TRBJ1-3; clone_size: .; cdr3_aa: CASSYSPRVGNTIYF; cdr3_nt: TGTGCCAGCAGTTACTCGCCCAGGGTTGGAAACACCATATATTTT
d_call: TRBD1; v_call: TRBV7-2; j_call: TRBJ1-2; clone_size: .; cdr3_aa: CASSSPRTGANRNYGYTF; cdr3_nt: TGTGCCAGCAGCTCGCCTAGGACAGGGGCTAACCGTAACTATGGCTACACCTTC